These 28 T cell receptor beta chains came from one sample sequenced in a study of control samples from healthy donors and cancer patients. Measured with immunoSEQ multiplex PCR; TCRdb has only the in-frame clones, and not every one. Among about 150,000 clones listed, over 85% were seen once. Sequenced: blood. All receptors derive from a man aged 35 to 55 in good health.

A few counts support this clone. The chain employs TRBV21-1 and TRBJ1-6. TRBV21-1 is assigned pseudogene status. The CDR3 totals 15 residues. CDR3 amino acids: CASSQEEGADSPLHF. The CDR3 DNA is TGTGCCAGCAGCCAGGAGGAAGGGGCGGATTCACCCCTCCACTTT.

The chain is built from TRBV21-1 and TRBJ1-2. TRBV21-1 counts as a pseudogene. The CDR3 runs to 15 residues. CDR3 sequence (DNA): TGTGCCAGCAACCCCCAATTCCGGGGGGGCTATGGCTACACCTTC. Translated, it gives CASNPQFRGGYGYTF.

The V gene is TRBV12-3 or TRBV12-4, the J gene TRBJ2-7; D gene uncertain. The CDR3 consists of 12 residues. The V gene lost 3 bases and the J gene lost 5 bases, with 8 bases spanning the gap. The CDR3 bases are TGTGCCAGCAGTTTGAAGGTACACGAGCAGTACTTC. Amino acid sequence: CASSLKVHEQYF.

J is TRBJ1-2 and V is TRBV3-1 (or the pseudogene TRBV3-2); TRBD1 matches at 10 bases. Unmatched junction bases numbered 6, after V lost 1 base and J lost 7 bases. Germline-derived CDR1 and CDR2 are LGHDT and YNNKEL (reference sequence). The CDR3 has 15 amino acids. The CDR3 is CASSQGDRGQGGYTF. The CDR3 coding sequence is TGTGCCAGCAGCCAAGGAGACAGGGGGCAGGGTGGCTACACCTTC.

This clone was seen only a few times. The J gene is TRBJ2-3, the V gene TRBV6-4, with D tentatively TRBD1 (5 bases). With 3 bases removed from V and 0 bases from J, the gap between germline ends came to 7 bases. The germline V gene encodes CDR1 MRHNA and CDR2 SNTAGT. This CDR3 spans 14 amino acids. CDR3 coding DNA: TGTGCCAGCAGTGAAGGGGAAAGCACAGATACGCAGTATTTT. Protein: CASSEGESTDTQYF.

This clone was found once. The rearrangement links TRBV11-2 to TRBJ1-1; D is unresolved. V shed 5 bases and J shed 4 bases, with 11 bases lying between them. The CDR3 extends over 13 amino acids. Germline V lookup: CDR1 SGHAT, CDR2 FQNNGV. CDR3 nucleotide sequence: TGTGCCAGCAGCCTTTGGGGAATCACTGAAGCTTTCTTT. Its translation: CASSLWGITEAFF.

The CDR3 is CASSTKDRGRDGYTF. The CDR3, as DNA: TGTGCCAGTAGTACGAAGGACAGGGGGCGGGATGGCTACACCTTC. The J gene is TRBJ1-2, the V gene TRBV19; 11 bases align to TRBD1. CDR3 length: 15 residues. J was trimmed by 6 bases and V by 4 bases; bases with no gene match: 7. Germline V gives CDR1 LNHDA, CDR2 SQIVND (reference sequence).

The J gene is TRBJ1-2, the V gene TRBV7-2; TRBD1 aligns across 12 bases. The length of the CDR3 is 18 residues. The germline V gene encodes CDR1 SGHTA and CDR2 FQGNSA. V was clipped by 4 bases and J by 3 bases; unmatched bases: 12. The CDR3 loop is CASSSGTGGAGKYYGYTF. CDR3 coding DNA: TGTGCCAGCAGCTCCGGGACAGGGGGCGCAGGGAAGTACTATGGCTACACCTTC.

The chain couples TRBV4-3 to TRBJ1-1, with TRBD1 matching over 8 bases. CDR3 length: 15 residues. Trimming took 4 bases from V and 1 from J; bases not matched to a gene: 5. The germline V gene encodes CDR1 LGHNA and CDR2 YSLEER. CDR3 sequence: CASSLTGVENTEAFF. In DNA form, the CDR3 reads TGCGCCAGCAGCCTGACAGGGGTCGAGAACACTGAAGCTTTCTTT.

This clone was seen once. V is TRBV4-3 and J is TRBJ2-2, with D unclear. This CDR3 comprises 15 residues. Trimming left V 0 bases short and J 6 bases short, with 11 bases between. Germline lookup yields CDR1 LGHNA and CDR2 YSLEER. The CDR3 reads CASSQDMYGSGELFF. In nucleotides, the CDR3 is TGCGCCAGCAGCCAAGATATGTACGGTTCCGGGGAGCTGTTTTTT.

As to this clone: The identical CDR3 is also encoded by other nucleotide sequences in the sample. The J gene is TRBJ1-2, the V gene TRBV4-1; no reliable D call. V was cut by 3 bases and J by 3 bases, with 17 bases left in between. Germline CDR1 is MGHRA and CDR2 is YSYEKL. The CDR3 extends over 16 amino acids. Here the CDR3 reads CASSQAPQSPDYGYTF. In DNA, the CDR3 is TGCGCCAGCAGCCAGGCCCCCCAGTCCCCAGACTATGGCTACACCTTC.

The chain uses TRBV28 and TRBJ2-2; 7 nucleotides line up with TRBD1. V shed 4 bases and J 3 bases; nucleotides not matched to a gene: 2. Looked up from germline, CDR1 is MDHEN and CDR2 is SYDVKM. The CDR3 has 14 amino acids. The DNA for the CDR3 is TGTGCCAGCAGTTCGGGACAGCACACCGGGGAGCTGTTTTTT. It codes for CASSSGQHTGELFF.

This clone was detected only once. The J gene is TRBJ2-7, the V gene TRBV14; 7 bases agree with TRBD2. Germline trimming cut 4 bases from V and 2 bases from J; bases unmatched to any gene: 8. Per germline, CDR1 SGHDN and CDR2 FVKESK. The CDR3 totals 15 residues. This chain's CDR3 is CASSPGLGGAYEQYF. In DNA form, the CDR3 reads TGTGCCAGCAGCCCGGGGCTGGGGGGGGCCTACGAGCAGTACTTC.

This chain connects TRBV19 to TRBJ1-3; 8 bases match TRBD1. Germline V lookup: CDR1 LNHDA, CDR2 SQIVND (reference sequence). CDR3 length equals 16 residues. V dropped 8 bases and J dropped 2; count of bases not matched to a gene: 11. The CDR3 sequence is CASRRDRSRPGNTIYF. Here the CDR3 DNA reads TGTGCCAGTCGACGGGACAGGAGCCGGCCTGGAAACACCATATATTTT.

The chain employs TRBV4-2 and TRBJ1-6, with a weak D call TRBD1 (5 bases). Per the germline V gene, CDR1 is LGHNA and CDR2 is YNFKEQ. The CDR3 covers 14 residues. Trimming removed 1 base from V and 7 bases from J, with 8 bases in between. This CDR3 reads CASSQGDRNSPLHF. The CDR3 DNA reads TGTGCCAGCAGCCAAGGAGACAGAAATTCACCCCTCCACTTT.

The V gene is TRBV6-5, the J gene TRBJ2-7; a possible D gene is TRBD2 (5 bases). Germline CDR1 MNHEY, CDR2 SVGAGI. V gave up 6 bases and J gave up 0 bases, with 12 bases separating them. The CDR3 sequence is 14 residues long. The CDR3 region has the DNA TGTGCCAGCAGCCCCGGGGATTTCTCCTACGAGCAGTACTTC. Translating it yields CASSPGDFSYEQYF.

This clone showed up just a few times. The chain employs TRBV28 and TRBJ2-4; D possibly uses TRBD1 or TRBD2 (5 bases each). Germline loops: CDR1 MDHEN, CDR2 SYDVKM. V was trimmed by 5 bases and J by 3 bases, leaving 14 bases between them. The CDR3 has 15 amino acids. The CDR3 protein is CASSERSGGKNIQYF. In nucleotides, the CDR3 is TGTGCCAGCAGTGAACGGTCTGGGGGCAAAAACATTCAGTACTTC.

The chain recombines TRBV28 with TRBJ2-3; TRBD1 matches at 7 bases. The V gene's germline CDR1 is MDHEN and CDR2 SYDVKM. Trimming took 7 bases from V and 5 from J; bases not matched to a gene: 6. The CDR3 has 13 residues. CDR3 sequence (DNA): TGTGCCAGCACCCCGACAGGGAGAGATACGCAGTATTTT. This codes for CASTPTGRDTQYF.

The V call is TRBV6-5, the J call TRBJ1-2; D unclear. V dropped 2 bases and J dropped 8 bases, with 15 bases sitting between them. This CDR3 has 14 amino acids. The germline V gene encodes CDR1 MNHEY and CDR2 SVGAGI. The CDR3 bases are TGTGCCAGCAGTTACGAGCCTGGCCTGGGAGGCTACACCTTC. This sequence encodes CASSYEPGLGGYTF.

Only one count was recorded for this clone. The J gene is TRBJ1-1, the V gene TRBV30, with D hard to call. The V gene's germline CDR1 is GTSNPN and CDR2 SVGIG (reference sequence). This CDR3 has 12 amino acids. The germline V and J ends were trimmed by 3 bases and 1 base, with 6 bases remaining between them. CDR3 nucleotide sequence: TGTGCCTGGAGCCCGGCGAACACTGAAGCTTTCTTT. Translating gives CAWSPANTEAFF.

The chain carries TRBV30 and TRBJ2-3, with a tentative D call TRBD2 (8 bases). This CDR3 region has 14 residues. V lost 5 bases and J lost 1, with 13 bases in between. Germline CDR1 is GTSNPN and CDR2 is SVGIG (reference sequence). Here the CDR3 DNA reads TGTGCCTGGGAGCGGGGGACAGGCACAGATACGCAGTATTTT. Amino acid sequence: CAWERGTGTDTQYF.

The chain recombines TRBV27 with TRBJ1-1; D unresolved. The length of the CDR3 is 11 residues. Trimming shortened V by 2 bases and J by 8 bases, and 6 bases separated the two germline ends. In germline, CDR1 is MNHEY, CDR2 SMNVEV (reference sequence). CDR3 amino acids: CASSLGPEAFF. The DNA of the CDR3 is TGTGCCAGCAGTTTAGGGCCAGAAGCTTTCTTT.

The V and J genes are TRBV5-8 and TRBJ2-7; 8 nucleotides match TRBD1. This CDR3 has 13 residues. CDR1 is SGHTS and CDR2 is YDEGEE in the germline V gene. Trimming at V came to 4 bases and at J to 4 bases, leaving 4 bases not matched to a gene. CDR3 amino acids: CASSGTGGYEQYF. In DNA form, the CDR3 reads TGTGCCAGCAGCGGTACAGGGGGATACGAGCAGTACTTC.

The chain employs TRBV29-1 and TRBJ2-1, with a possible D match to TRBD2 (6 bases). Germline CDR1 reads SQVTM; CDR2 reads ANQGSEA. The CDR3 runs 12 residues. V lost 7 bases and J lost 6, with 13 bases in between. CDR3: CSGWDSPNEQFF. The CDR3 nucleotides are TGCAGCGGGTGGGACTCCCCCAATGAGCAGTTCTTC.

The chain employs TRBV11-2 and TRBJ1-2; 7 positions match TRBD1. This CDR3 has 15 amino acids. V shed 5 bases and J 4 bases; nucleotides not matched to a gene: 10. CDR1 is SGHAT, CDR2 FQNNGV, per germline. For the CDR3, the DNA is TGTGCCAGCAGCCCCGAGGGGGCGCGGGGCTATGGCTACACCTTC. Translation: CASSPEGARGYGYTF.

This clone showed up just once. V gene TRBV28 combines with J gene TRBJ2-4; a weak D match, TRBD1 (5 bases). Trimming removed 3 bases at V and 0 bases at J, with 12 bases between. There are 16 residues in the CDR3. Looked up from germline, CDR1 is MDHEN and CDR2 is SYDVKM. DNA for the CDR3: TGTGCCAGCAGTTTGGGATCAGGGATAGCCAAAAACATTCAGTACTTC. Residues: CASSLGSGIAKNIQYF.

The chain is built from TRBV5-1 and TRBJ1-2; D is undetermined. V gave up 0 bases and J gave up 1 base, with 7 bases separating them. The CDR3 runs to 14 residues. In germline, CDR1 is SGHRS, CDR2 YFSETQ. CDR3 in DNA: TGCGCCAGCAGCTTGGGCAGCTTTAACTATGGCTACACCTTC. Amino acids: CASSLGSFNYGYTF. The full variable domain, with the rest looked up from reference TRBV5-1 and TRBJ1-2, is KAGVTQTPRYLIKTRGQQVTLSCSPISGHRSVSWYQQTPGQGLQFLFEYFSETQRNKGNFPGRFSGRQFSNSRSEMNVSTLELGDSALYLCASSLGSFNYGYTFGSGTRLTVV.

This clone is a singleton in its sample. The chain joins TRBV7-2 to TRBJ1-2; D ambiguous. The CDR3 loop spans 16 amino acids. Germline loops: CDR1 SGHTA, CDR2 FQGNSA. The V and J ends lost 4 bases and 0 bases respectively, with 15 bases between them. The CDR3 region has the DNA TGTGCCAGCAGCTCCCCAGCTGAGGGATCTAACTATGGCTACACCTTC. Translated: CASSSPAEGSNYGYTF.